This TCR beta chain was found in a study of OX40 agonist ivuxolimab in advanced cancers. Concerning the study at large: Ivuxolimab was an agonistic, fully human IgG2 monoclonal antibody directed against OX40 (CD134), a costimulatory receptor. The point of sequencing TCRbeta in the periphery was to test whether ivuxolimab changed TCR sequence diversity and drove clonal T-cell expansion. Of the approximately 50 patients in dose escalation, around 19 had hepatocellular carcinoma, some 15 had melanoma, 9 had renal cell carcinoma and 9 had head and neck cancer. The paper covers the monotherapy dose-escalation part of the phase I ivuxolimab trial, which included N of about 50 patients. In the dose-escalation cohort, around four fifths of patients were male, and the mean age was roughly 60 years with a range of about 20 to 79. Partial responses were achieved by three dose-escalation patients, of whom one had hepatocellular carcinoma and two had cutaneous melanoma. Patients were allowed to have had prior anti-PD-1, anti-PD-L1 or anti-CTLA-4 therapy, and approximately 37% of the dose-escalation patients had been treated with checkpoint inhibitors. Intravenous ivuxolimab was administered to patients every 2 weeks at six dose levels: 0.01, 0.1, 0.3, 1.5, 3 and 10 mg/kg. Results the study describes overall, beyond this receptor: After ivuxolimab, expanded clones were on average more numerous among CD8+ T cells than among CD4+ T cells. In partial responders in the 0.1-3.0 mg/kg groups, normalized peripheral clonal expansion was found to be among the lowest, especially among CD8+ T cells. At doses of 0.1 to 3.0 mg/kg, clonal expansion of both CD4+ and CD8+ blood T cells was observed from baseline to week 6. Low levels of normalized T-cell clonal expansion were also seen in some patients who did not respond. The antigen specificity of the peripheral T cells that underwent clonal expansion was not determined.

Patients with autoimmune disease history or receiving systemic immunosuppression were excluded from the trial. Peripheral blood for TCR sequencing was drawn from every dose cohort at baseline, at cycle 4 day 1 and at cycle 7 day 1. The samples were drawn from a first-in-human, open-label, multicenter phase I dose-escalation trial of ivuxolimab. Adults with locally advanced or metastatic melanoma, renal cell, hepatocellular, or head and neck squamous cell carcinoma were enrolled in the trial. Before TCR sequencing, CD4+ T cells and CD8+ T cells were sorted from peripheral blood as separate populations. To note about this clone: The specificity of this receptor is unknown. Base qualities are missing; no much larger clone stands one base away.

For sequencing of the TCRbeta CDR3 region, genomic DNA was extracted from the sorted cells. The immunoSEQ Assay was used to sequence the TCRbeta CDR3 regions. TCRdb provides this immuneACCESS table in a form limited to in-frame rearrangements. Some clones are lacking; in checked studies, under half of them reflect an unresolved V gene, and why the rest are absent is not known. The sample table records tens of thousands of clones; approximately 70% of these occur just once. The top ten constitute over 20% of the sample. The receptor's source is an adult with an advanced solid tumor such as melanoma, head and neck, liver or kidney cancer. The sample here was CD4+ or CD8+ T cells sorted from blood, taken in a trial of the OX40 agonist ivuxolimab.

The nucleotide sequence reads as follows: TGTGCCAGCAGCCCCACCAGGGGGTTCACTGAAGCTTTCTTT. This yields the protein CASSPTRGFTEAFF. The V and J segments used are TRBV7-8 and TRBJ1-1; 7 junctional bases match TRBD1. V is trimmed back by 5 bases and J by 4 bases, and the junction contains 7 bases that no gene match accounts for. From cysteine to phenylalanine, the CDR3 is 14 amino acids long. Kept here is only the CDR3 DNA, which spans 42 bases and is read in frame from base 1. CDR1 and CDR2, looked up from the germline V gene, are SGHVS and FQNEAQ. With all but the CDR3 taken from the reference TRBV7-8 and TRBJ1-1 genes, the full variable domain is: GAGVSQSPRYKVAKRGQDVALRCDPISGHVSLFWYQQALGQGPEFLTYFQNEAQLDKSGLPSDRFFAERPEGSVSTLKIQRTQQEDSAVYLCASSPTRGFTEAFFGQGTRLTVV.